This entry lists 15 T cell receptor beta chains sequenced from one sample in a study of shared clonotypes between healthy human individuals. TCRdb keeps only in-frame clones here, not all; method: immunoSEQ multiplex PCR. The table records under 1,100,000 clones, about 75% of them present only once. Source material: memory CD4+ T cells sorted from blood. Subset in this sample: CD45RA-negative fraction. All receptors derive from a young man in good health.

This chain links TRBV6-6 with TRBJ2-4, with no clear D. With 5 bases removed from V and 0 bases from J, the gap between germline ends came to 5 bases. The germline gives CDR1 MNHNY, CDR2 SVGAGI (reference sequence). CDR3 length: 13 residues. The CDR3, as DNA: TGTGCCAGCAGTCAGCTAGCCAAAAACATTCAGTACTTC. It encodes CASSQLAKNIQYF.

The chain combines TRBV19 with TRBJ1-4, with 9 bases that match TRBD1. V lost 8 bases and J lost 6; bases outside the gene matches: 13. CDR3 size: 16 residues. Germline loops: CDR1 LNHDA, CDR2 SQIVND (reference sequence). This CDR3 is CASSPLYRDRDEKLFF. The CDR3 region has the DNA TGTGCCAGTTCCCCATTATATCGGGACAGGGATGAAAAACTGTTTTTT. Supplemented by reference TRBV19 and TRBJ1-4, the full variable domain reads DGGITQSPKYLFRKEGQNVTLSCEQNLNHDAMYWYRQDPGQGLRLIYYSQIVNDFQKGDIAEGYSVSREKKESFPLTVTSAQKNPTAFYLCASSPLYRDRDEKLFFGSGTQLSVL.

The chain combines TRBV30 with TRBJ2-1; 7 nucleotides agree with TRBD1. The CDR3 spans 16 residues. The germline V gene encodes CDR1 GTSNPN and CDR2 SVGIG (reference sequence). The V and J ends lost 0 bases and 6 bases, in that order; junction bases with no gene match: 11. Written as DNA, the CDR3 is TGTGCCTGGAGTGTACCTGTGGCAGGGGGTTTCAATGAGCAGTTCTTC. This encodes CAWSVPVAGGFNEQFF.

The chain employs TRBV5-1 and TRBJ2-1, with 8 bases matching TRBD2. Trimming at V came to 4 bases and at J to 3 bases, leaving 3 bases not matched to a gene. The CDR3 consists of 14 residues. CDR1 and CDR2 (germline): SGHRS, YFSETQ. DNA for the CDR3: TGCGCCAGCAGCCAGGGGACTAGCTACAATGAGCAGTTCTTC. Amino acid sequence: CASSQGTSYNEQFF.

The V call is TRBV5-6, the J call TRBJ2-1, with D possibly being TRBD1 (5 bases). The germline CDR1 and CDR2 sequences are SGHDT and YYEEEE. The V end lost 3 bases, the J end lost 8 bases, and 6 bases lay between the germline ends. There are 11 residues in the CDR3. This chain's CDR3 is CASSWGDEQFF. CDR3 nucleotides: TGTGCCAGCAGCTGGGGCGATGAGCAGTTCTTC.

CDR3 region: CASSHPLKSPEETQYF. The CDR3 coding sequence is TGCGCCAGCAGCCACCCCCTTAAGTCTCCGGAGGAGACCCAGTACTTC. The V and J genes are TRBV4-1 and TRBJ2-5; D is unresolved. V dropped 3 bases and J dropped 5 bases, with 19 bases sitting between them. The CDR3 covers 16 residues. Germline V gene lookup returns CDR1 MGHRA and CDR2 YSYEKL.

The chain recombines TRBV2 with TRBJ2-1; no reliable D call. V lost 4 bases and J lost 6, with 4 bases in between. The CDR3 extends over 11 amino acids. Germline V gives CDR1 SNHLY, CDR2 FYNNEI. The CDR3 nucleotides are TGTGCCAGCAGTGGACCCAATGAGCAGTTCTTC. Its translation: CASSGPNEQFF. Together with reference TRBV2 and TRBJ2-1, the CDR3 gives the full variable domain: EPEVTQTPSHQVTQMGQEVILRCVPISNHLYFYWYRQILGQKVEFLVSFYNNEISEKSEIFDDQFSVERPDGSNFTLKIRSTKLEDSAMYFCASSGPNEQFFGPGTRLTVL.

This chain's CDR3 is CASSRDRGPSNQPQHF. CDR3 DNA sequence: TGTGCCAGCAGTAGGGACAGGGGACCGAGCAATCAGCCCCAGCATTTT. This chain connects TRBV28 to TRBJ1-5; 10 bases are a match to TRBD1. The CDR3 is 16 amino acids. V shed 5 bases, J shed 1 base, and the junction held 5 bases outside the gene matches. Germline-derived CDR1 and CDR2 are MDHEN and SYDVKM.

The chain employs TRBV10-3 and TRBJ2-5; 7 bases agree with TRBD1. The J call may be faulty, since TRBJ2-7 better matches the DNA end. The germline V gene encodes CDR1 ENHRY and CDR2 SYGVKD. This CDR3 region has 14 residues. The CDR3 here is CAITKGALEYEQYF. CDR3 in DNA: TGTGCCATCACCAAGGGGGCCTTAGAATACGAGCAGTACTTC.

In DNA form, the CDR3 reads TGTGCCAGCAGTTACCGGGGGGCGGAAAGCGAGCAGTACTTC. The encoded protein is CASSYRGAESEQYF. The V call is TRBV6-5, the J call TRBJ2-7; a weak D match, TRBD2 (7 bases). Looked up from germline, CDR1 is MNHEY and CDR2 is SVGAGI. Between the trimmed V and J ends, which lost 2 bases and 6 bases, there was a span of 14 bases. There are 14 residues in the CDR3.

This chain uses TRBV2 with TRBJ1-3, with D perhaps TRBD1 (5 bases). The CDR3 spans 14 residues. Germline V gives CDR1 SNHLY, CDR2 FYNNEI. V was shortened by 6 bases and J by 2 bases, with 11 bases between the two germline ends. The CDR3 sequence: CASRKTVAGNTIYF. CDR3 sequence (DNA): TGTGCCAGCAGAAAGACAGTTGCTGGAAACACCATATATTTT.

The gene calls are TRBV6-6 and TRBJ1-1; no clear D gene. V gave up 6 bases and J gave up 6 bases, with 14 bases separating them. Germline CDR1 is MNHNY and CDR2 is SVGAGI (reference sequence). The CDR3 length is 13 residues. The CDR3 region has the DNA TGTGCCAGCAGCCGGGCACCATGGGCTGAAGCTTTCTTT. Amino acids: CASSRAPWAEAFF.

As to this clone: Within the sample, other DNA sequences also encode this same CDR3. The chain has TRBV6-6 and TRBJ2-3; TRBD1 or TRBD2 may be the D gene (6 bases each). CDR3 size: 16 residues. Between the trimmed V and J ends, which lost 0 bases and 0 bases, there was a span of 10 bases. Germline V CDR1 and CDR2: MNHNY, SVGAGI (reference sequence). The CDR3 DNA is TGTGCCAGCAGTTACTCGTTGGGGGGCAGCACAGATACGCAGTATTTT. As protein: CASSYSLGGSTDTQYF.

V gene TRBV6-6 combines with J gene TRBJ1-4; D unclear. V was clipped by 6 bases and J by 0 bases, with 8 bases between them. The CDR3 length is 14 residues. The germline gives CDR1 MNHNY, CDR2 SVGAGI (reference sequence). The CDR3, as DNA: TGTGCCAGCAGCAGGACCTCAACTAATGAAAAACTGTTTTTT. Its protein product is CASSRTSTNEKLFF.

This clone was recorded a few times. This sequence joins TRBV7-2 and TRBJ2-3; D gene unclear. The CDR3 runs to 15 residues. Trimming removed 1 base from V and 7 bases from J, with 15 bases in between. CDR1 SGHTA and CDR2 FQGNSA come from the germline V gene. In DNA, the CDR3 is TGTGCCAGCAGCTTAGGTGCAGCGTCCACGTATACGCAGTATTTT. This encodes CASSLGAASTYTQYF.